These 5 T cell receptor beta chains came from one sample sequenced in a study of control samples from healthy donors and cancer patients (dated by TCRdb to between 2020 and 2021). Library preparation was by the immunoSEQ multiplex PCR assay. The immuneACCESS repertoire file appears here via TCRdb, limited to in-frame rearrangements. These files lack a portion of the clones; in checked studies, under half of the deficit traces to unresolved V genes, and the cause of the others is not known. The sample contains approximately 180,000 clones, approximately 94% of them found a single time. The ten largest clones capture 1.3% to 1.5% of the sample. The sample consisted of blood. The receptor set was obtained from a woman between 18 and 30 years old in good health.

The chain uses TRBV5-1 and TRBJ2-2; D unresolved. V was shortened by 4 bases and J by 5 bases, with 6 bases between the two germline ends. CDR1 and CDR2 (germline): SGHRS, YFSETQ. The CDR3 has 12 amino acids. The CDR3 nucleotides read TGCGCCAGCAGCATAAGTACCGGGGAGCTGTTTTTT. Translating it yields CASSISTGELFF.

This clone is a singleton in its sample. The chain uses TRBV15 and TRBJ1-1, with D uncertain. Trimming stripped 0 bases from V and 10 bases from J, with 15 bases between. The CDR3 is 14 amino acids. CDR1 is LNHNV and CDR2 is YYDKDF in the germline V gene (reference sequence). The CDR3 sequence: CATSRDGVIIGAFF. The CDR3 coding sequence is TGTGCCACCAGCAGAGACGGCGTTATAATTGGAGCTTTCTTT.

V gene TRBV6-2 or TRBV6-3 combines with J gene TRBJ2-7; 8 nucleotides align to TRBD1. The CDR3 totals 12 residues. The trim removed 4 bases at V and 5 bases at J, leaving 1 base unmatched. Germline CDR1 MNHEY, CDR2 SVGEGT. The CDR3 here is CASSWDRNEQYF. The CDR3 DNA reads TGTGCCAGCAGTTGGGACAGGAACGAGCAGTACTTC.

The chain recombines TRBV5-1 with TRBJ1-5; perhaps TRBD1 as D (5 bases). CDR1 and CDR2 from the germline V gene are SGHRS and YFSETQ. This CDR3 is 15 amino acids long. V was cut by 5 bases and J by 5 bases, with 17 bases left in between. CDR3 in amino acids: CASRRQPLGDQPQHF. DNA of the CDR3: TGCGCCAGCAGACGACAGCCCTTGGGCGATCAGCCCCAGCATTTT.

This clone showed up just a few times. The chain uses TRBV7-2 and TRBJ2-5; maybe TRBD1 (6 bases). Germline lookup yields CDR1 SGHTA and CDR2 FQGNSA. This CDR3 has 15 residues. V was clipped by 2 bases and J by 5 bases, with 15 bases between them. The CDR3 sequence: CASSLLPGEFETQYF. CDR3 DNA sequence: TGTGCCAGCAGCTTACTGCCAGGGGAATTCGAGACCCAGTACTTC.